A single sample is the source of the 32 T cell receptor beta chains below, sequenced in a study of blood T cell repertoires in COVID-19. Some clones are missing from TCRdb's copy, which holds only in-frame ones; the method was immunoSEQ multiplex PCR. Of some 80,000 clones listed, approximately 80% are singletons. Sequenced sample: peripheral blood. These receptors were taken from a woman aged 70 to 79 with acute or convalescent COVID-19.

V is TRBV10-3 and J is TRBJ2-1, with 9 bases that match TRBD1. Germline-derived CDR1 and CDR2 are ENHRY and SYGVKD. J lost 0 bases, V lost 10 bases, and 19 bases had no gene match. CDR3 length equals 19 residues. The DNA of the CDR3 is TGTGCCACCATCCCCGGGACAGGGCTAGCGGACAGCTCCTACAATGAGCAGTTCTTC. It codes for CATIPGTGLADSSYNEQFF.

V usage is TRBV11-3 and J usage is TRBJ2-4, with 8 bases aligning to TRBD1. In germline, CDR1 is SGHNT, CDR2 YENEEA. The CDR3 has 14 amino acids. V was pared by 3 bases and J by 5 bases, with 3 bases of the junction left unmatched. CDR3 nucleotide sequence: TGTGCCAGCAGCTTCAAACAGGGGGAAAACATTCAGTACTTC. It specifies CASSFKQGENIQYF. Supplemented by reference TRBV11-3 and TRBJ2-4, the full variable domain reads EAGVVQSPRYKIIEKKQPVAFWCNPISGHNTLYWYLQNLGQGPELLIRYENEEAVDDSQLPKDRFSAERLKGVDSTLKIQPAELGDSAVYLCASSFKQGENIQYFGAGTRLSVL.

The rearrangement joins TRBV7-3 to TRBJ1-6; a weak D match, TRBD1 (5 bases). Germline CDR1 SGHTA, CDR2 FQGTGA. The CDR3 is 19 residues long. Trimming took off 1 base at V and 4 bases at J, with 20 bases between the two ends. CDR3 bases: TGTGCCAGCAGCTTAATATACGGTAACGGGGGAGCATATAATTCACCCCTCCACTTT. Translated, it gives CASSLIYGNGGAYNSPLHF.

V and J are TRBV15 and TRBJ2-5; no clear D gene. The CDR3 is 15 amino acids. With 4 bases removed from V and 2 bases from J, the gap between germline ends came to 14 bases. The germline V gene encodes CDR1 LNHNV and CDR2 YYDKDF (reference sequence). CDR3 sequence (DNA): TGTGCCACCAGCACGAGTTCTAGGTTGCAAGAGACCCAGTACTTC. This codes for CATSTSSRLQETQYF.

There are many counts of this clone. J is TRBJ1-1 and V is TRBV2; D uncertain. The germline CDR1 and CDR2 sequences are SNHLY and FYNNEI. Trimming took 6 bases from V and 1 from J, leaving 9 bases between them. CDR3 size: 13 residues. CDR3 DNA: TGTGCCAGCAGGTTTCAGCGGAACACTGAAGCTTTCTTT. Protein product: CASRFQRNTEAFF.

The chain uses TRBV4-1 and TRBJ2-1; D is possibly TRBD2 (6 bases). V was clipped by 2 bases and J by 2 bases, with 13 bases between them. The CDR3 length is 16 residues. Looked up from germline, CDR1 is MGHRA and CDR2 is YSYEKL. CDR3 protein: CASSQPREFPYNEQFF. DNA of the CDR3: TGCGCCAGCAGCCAACCTCGGGAGTTCCCCTACAATGAGCAGTTCTTC.

The rearrangement links TRBV5-1 to TRBJ1-2; D gene ambiguous. The V gene's germline CDR1 is SGHRS and CDR2 YFSETQ. The CDR3 has 15 residues. The ends were cut back, 6 bases at V and 1 base at J, with 16 bases in the middle. CDR3 residues: CASKTQDTNNYGYTF. DNA of the CDR3: TGCGCCAGCAAGACCCAAGACACGAATAACTATGGCTACACCTTC.

This chain links TRBV5-1 with TRBJ2-5; possible D gene TRBD1, 6 bases. This CDR3 is built from 14 residues. Trimming left V 3 bases short and J 2 bases short, with 11 bases between. In germline, CDR1 is SGHRS, CDR2 YFSETQ. The CDR3 coding sequence is TGCGCCAGCAGCTCCCTAGGACAGCAAGAGACCCAGTACTTC. Protein product: CASSSLGQQETQYF. The full variable domain, in which reference TRBV5-1 and TRBJ2-5 provide the parts outside the CDR3, is KAGVTQTPRYLIKTRGQQVTLSCSPISGHRSVSWYQQTPGQGLQFLFEYFSETQRNKGNFPGRFSGRQFSNSRSEMNVSTLELGDSALYLCASSSLGQQETQYFGPGTRLLVL.

V usage is TRBV5-1 and J usage is TRBJ2-2, with 7 positions matching TRBD2. The V and J ends lost 1 base and 8 bases, in that order; junction bases with no gene match: 17. Germline V gene lookup returns CDR1 SGHRS and CDR2 YFSETQ. CDR3 size: 18 residues. The CDR3 region is CASSLREGTSRTSGELFF. CDR3 coding DNA: TGCGCCAGCAGCTTGAGGGAGGGTACTAGCAGGACCTCGGGGGAGCTGTTTTTT.

This sequence joins TRBV9 and TRBJ2-5, with TRBD2 identical over 7 bases. Germline V gives CDR1 SGDLS, CDR2 YYNGEE. The CDR3 is 16 residues long. J gave up 2 bases and V 0 bases, and 7 bases lay outside the gene matches. The CDR3 DNA is TGTGCCAGCAGCGTAGGGACGGGAGGAAGTCAAGAGACCCAGTACTTC. Translation: CASSVGTGGSQETQYF. The full variable domain, with the rest looked up from reference TRBV9 and TRBJ2-5, is DSGVTQTPKHLITATGQRVTLRCSPRSGDLSVYWYQQSLDQGLQFLIQYYNGEERAKGNILERFSAQQFPDLHSELNLSSLELGDSALYFCASSVGTGGSQETQYFGPGTRLLVL.

The V and J genes are TRBV7-2 and TRBJ1-6; 8 positions match TRBD1. Trimming took 5 bases from V and 6 from J; bases not matched to a gene: 6. Germline V gene sequence: CDR1 SGHTA, CDR2 FQGNSA. This CDR3 has 15 amino acids. CDR3 DNA: TGTGCCAGCAGCCGGTCAGGGGGCTCTAATTCACCCCTCCACTTT. This encodes CASSRSGGSNSPLHF. Full variable domain (outside the CDR3, taken from reference TRBV7-2 and TRBJ1-6): GAGVSQSPSNKVTEKGKDVELRCDPISGHTALYWYRQSLGQGLEFLIYFQGNSAPDKSGLPSDRFSAERTGGSVSTLTIQRTQQEDSAVYLCASSRSGGSNSPLHFGNGTRLTVT.

The DNA of the CDR3 is TGCAGCTTCATCCGCCGGGATTCACGCCTCTCCTACAATGAGCAGTTCTTC. Amino acid sequence: CSFIRRDSRLSYNEQFF. The gene calls are TRBV29-1 and TRBJ2-1; a possible D gene is TRBD2 (5 bases). The CDR3 runs to 17 residues. Trimming cost V 8 bases and J 0 bases, with 23 bases left between them. Germline V gives CDR1 SQVTM, CDR2 ANQGSEA.

The chain uses TRBV19 and TRBJ1-1; D possibly corresponds to TRBD1 (6 bases). This CDR3 comprises 16 residues. Per the germline V gene, CDR1 is LNHDA and CDR2 is SQIVND (reference sequence). With 6 bases removed from V and 1 base from J, the gap between germline ends came to 18 bases. The DNA for the CDR3 is TGTGCCAGTAGCCTTAACCCCAGGGGAAAGAACACTGAAGCTTTCTTT. Its translation: CASSLNPRGKNTEAFF.

V usage is TRBV18 and J usage is TRBJ2-1, with 12 bases fitting TRBD2. V lost 4 bases, J lost 3 bases, and 7 bases stayed unmatched. Germline V gene data show CDR1 as KGHSH and CDR2 as LQKENI. The CDR3 covers 17 residues. The CDR3 coding sequence is TGTGCCAGCTCACTGGATACGACTAGCGGGAGCTACAATGAGCAGTTCTTC. It specifies CASSLDTTSGSYNEQFF.

Only a few counts were recorded for this clone. The gene calls are TRBV24-1 and TRBJ1-2; D unresolved. Germline-derived CDR1 and CDR2 are KGHDR and SFDVKD. Trimming shortened V by 5 bases and J by 6 bases, and 12 bases separated the two germline ends. The CDR3 spans 13 residues. CDR3 sequence (DNA): TGTGCCACCAGTGGGGCCGCGCTTGATGGCTACACCTTC. Its protein is CATSGAALDGYTF.

The chain combines TRBV25-1 with TRBJ2-1; 7 bases agree with TRBD2. The trim removed 6 bases at V and 3 bases at J, leaving 8 bases unmatched. The CDR3 covers 15 residues. The V gene's germline CDR1 is MGHDK and CDR2 SYGVNS. The CDR3 nucleotides read TGTGCCAGCAGGGCTCGTGGGGGGGACTACAATGAGCAGTTCTTC. Translated, it gives CASRARGGDYNEQFF.

The chain recombines TRBV18 with TRBJ1-1; 11 bases agree with TRBD1. The trim removed 8 bases at V and 5 bases at J, leaving 7 bases unmatched. This CDR3 contains 14 residues. In germline, CDR1 is KGHSH, CDR2 LQKENI. For the CDR3, the DNA is TGTGCCAGCACGGGGGGGACAGGGGGTACTGAAGCTTTCTTT. Translating it yields CASTGGTGGTEAFF.

V is TRBV7-9 and J is TRBJ2-5; TRBD1 aligns across 12 bases. CDR3 length: 15 amino acids. V was pared by 5 bases and J by 3 bases, with 4 bases of the junction left unmatched. Germline V gives CDR1 SEHNR, CDR2 FQNEAQ (reference sequence). In DNA, the CDR3 is TGTGCCAGCAGCACGGGGACAGGGGGCGAAGAGACCCAGTACTTC. It specifies CASSTGTGGEETQYF.

This chain connects TRBV19 to TRBJ1-4; 9 nucleotides line up with TRBD1. The CDR3 spans 15 residues. V gave up 5 bases and J gave up 3 bases; unmatched junction bases: 4. CDR1 and CDR2 (germline): LNHDA, SQIVND (reference sequence). CDR3 residues: CASSLQGAANEKLFF. The DNA of the CDR3 is TGTGCCAGTAGTCTACAGGGGGCGGCTAATGAAAAACTGTTTTTT.

The chain links TRBV20-1 to TRBJ1-1; D is unresolved. Germline V gives CDR1 DFQATT, CDR2 SNEGSKA (reference sequence). Trimming removed 4 bases from V and 7 bases from J, with 10 bases in between. The CDR3 has 11 residues. The CDR3 DNA is TGCAGTGCTAAAGTCAACGGTGAAGCTTTCTTT. Translation: CSAKVNGEAFF.

J is TRBJ1-4 and V is TRBV19, with a weak D call TRBD1 (5 bases). The V and J ends lost 5 bases and 5 bases respectively, with 12 bases between them. The CDR3 loop spans 14 amino acids. Germline V gene data show CDR1 as LNHDA and CDR2 as SQIVND (reference sequence). The CDR3 DNA is TGTGCCAGTAGTTCAGGGTCTGCGAATGAAAAACTGTTTTTT. It is translated as CASSSGSANEKLFF.

This chain connects TRBV27 to TRBJ2-1, with 14 bases aligning to TRBD2. V trimming: 3 bases; J trimming: 0 bases; junction bases outside the gene matches: 13. Germline loops: CDR1 MNHEY, CDR2 SMNVEV (reference sequence). The CDR3 extends over 21 amino acids. CDR3 sequence (DNA): TGTGCCAGCAGTTTCCAAATCACCGGGACTAGCGGGAGTCTCTCCTACAATGAGCAGTTCTTC. Translation gives CASSFQITGTSGSLSYNEQFF.

The chain joins TRBV18 to TRBJ1-5, with D uncertain. Germline V gene lookup returns CDR1 KGHSH and CDR2 LQKENI. Trimming stripped 4 bases from V and 3 bases from J, with 16 bases between. The CDR3 runs to 16 residues. The CDR3 sequence is CASSQTTLINNQPQHF. The CDR3 DNA reads as TGTGCCAGCTCACAAACGACACTCATCAACAATCAGCCCCAGCATTTT.

The rearrangement links TRBV6-5 to TRBJ2-3; 7 bases align to TRBD2. There are 14 residues in the CDR3. V trimming: 5 bases; J trimming: 4 bases; junction bases outside the gene matches: 6. From germline, CDR1 is MNHEY and CDR2 SVGAGI. CDR3 protein: CASSQTSISDTQYF. CDR3 nucleotide sequence: TGTGCCAGCAGTCAGACTAGCATATCAGATACGCAGTATTTT.

The V call is TRBV7-9, the J call TRBJ2-4; perhaps TRBD2 as D (5 bases). The CDR3 runs 15 residues. Germline CDR1 is SEHNR and CDR2 is FQNEAQ (reference sequence). V was shortened by 5 bases and J by 0 bases, with 11 bases between the two germline ends. CDR3 in DNA: TGTGCCAGCAGCCCACTTGGACTAGCCAAAAACATTCAGTACTTC. Its translation is CASSPLGLAKNIQYF.

The J gene is TRBJ2-2, the V gene TRBV7-9, with 8 bases matching TRBD1. This CDR3 region has 15 residues. V lost 5 bases, J lost 7 bases, and 9 bases stayed unmatched. The germline CDR1 and CDR2 sequences are SEHNR and FQNEAQ (reference sequence). The CDR3 sequence is CASSRGTGAGGELFF. In DNA, the CDR3 is TGTGCCAGCAGCCGAGGGACAGGAGCTGGCGGGGAGCTGTTTTTT.

The V and J genes are TRBV21-1 and TRBJ2-3; the D call of TRBD1 is as the table states it, not checked on the DNA. TRBV21-1 is classified as a pseudogene. The length of the CDR3 is 17 residues. The CDR3 nucleotides read TGTGCCAGCAGCACCAGGAGAGGCAGGGATATCACAGATACGCAGTATTTT. Translating gives CASSTRRGRDITDTQYF.

The gene calls are TRBV12-5 and TRBJ2-7, with 7 bases fitting TRBD1. The CDR3 has 15 amino acids. Germline lookup yields CDR1 LGHNT and CDR2 FRNRAP. The trim removed 0 bases at V and 2 bases at J, leaving 4 bases unmatched. The CDR3 loop reads CASGLVVGGPYEQYF. The CDR3 nucleotides read TGTGCTAGTGGTTTGGTAGTAGGGGGCCCCTACGAGCAGTACTTC.

This clone was recorded only once. CDR3 loop: CASSQADGRFYGYTF. The CDR3 DNA is TGTGCCAGCAGCCAAGCTGACGGGAGATTCTATGGCTACACCTTC. V and J are TRBV4-2 and TRBJ1-2; D uncertain. Germline V CDR1 and CDR2: LGHNA, YNFKEQ. Trimming left V 1 base short and J 4 bases short, with 13 bases between. This CDR3 is built from 15 residues.

J is TRBJ2-5 and V is TRBV19; the match to TRBD2 covers 9 bases. From germline, CDR1 is LNHDA and CDR2 SQIVND (reference sequence). The CDR3 is 14 amino acids. V trimming: 7 bases; J trimming: 5 bases; junction bases outside the gene matches: 8. The CDR3 nucleotides read TGTGCCAGTAAAGTATCTAGCGGGAAGGAGACCCAGTACTTC. Protein: CASKVSSGKETQYF.

The rearrangement joins TRBV4-2 to TRBJ1-2; TRBD1 aligns across 8 bases. This CDR3 is built from 14 residues. Germline values: CDR1 LGHNA, CDR2 YNFKEQ. The J segment lost 4 bases and the V segment lost 6 bases, leaving 7 bases of the junction unmatched. The CDR3 reads CASSPDRALYGYTF. The CDR3 DNA reads as TGTGCCAGCAGTCCGGACAGGGCTCTCTATGGCTACACCTTC.

The rearrangement uses TRBV5-1 and TRBJ2-7, with D possibly TRBD1 on 7 matching bases. Germline V lookup: CDR1 SGHRS, CDR2 YFSETQ. Trimming took off 4 bases at V and 0 bases at J, with 14 bases between the two ends. The CDR3 sequence is 15 residues long. CDR3 in DNA: TGCGCCAGCAGCCCAGGGGGGCTTAGCTCCTACGAGCAGTACTTC. Its translation is CASSPGGLSSYEQYF.